This TCR beta chain was retrieved from a study of T cell responses to AZD1222 COVID-19 vaccine. Repertoires were generated with immunoSEQ multiplex PCR, while TCRdb's copy carries only in-frame clones and drops some. The sample holds 200,000 to 250,000 clones; approximately 94% are singletons and the top ten take roughly 1%. The CDR3 runs to 14 residues. Germline CDR1 SEHNR, CDR2 FQNEAQ (reference sequence). V dropped 3 bases and J dropped 4 bases, with 12 bases sitting between them. A single count supports this clone. Sequencing used peripheral blood, obtained on day 0 of MenACWY control vaccination. The chain employs TRBV7-9 and TRBJ1-1, with D perhaps TRBD1 (6 bases). The TCR originated in an adult in good health. The CDR3 sequence: CASSFGGGGTEAFF. The DNA for the CDR3 is TGTGCCAGCAGCTTCGGAGGGGGAGGCACTGAAGCTTTCTTT.